This T cell receptor beta chain was sequenced for a study of post-analysis software for immune sequencing data (dated by TCRdb to 2013 to 2016). For the wider study: Disease courses on record covered relapsing-remitting, secondary progressive and progressive-relapsing multiple sclerosis, though some patients had no subtype annotation. The multiple sclerosis patient repertoires were compared with 11 previously published healthy control repertoires from donors aged roughly 6 to 25 years. A subset of samples was prepared in parallel using single-end sample barcoding, then pooled and co-amplified after Illumina adapter ligation.

To demonstrate the VDJtools post-analysis software, TCR beta repertoires were profiled from the peripheral blood of roughly 14 young patients with multiple sclerosis. The multiple sclerosis patients were children and adolescents between roughly 6 and 17 years of age. The germline V gene (reference sequence) sets CDR1 to SEHNR and CDR2 to FQNEAQ. Including cysteine and phenylalanine, the CDR3 has 14 amino acids. The CDR3 DNA has 42 bases and is translated from base 1. Cut back by 3 bases and 8 bases, the V and J ends lie 14 bases apart. A few counts support this clonotype. This receptor's antigen is unknown. Base qualities are not provided; no much larger clone lies one nucleotide away. Overall study results and their limits: The multiple sclerosis patient group was slightly younger than the control group. Patients showed significantly higher frequencies than controls for several TRBV segments, among them TRBV5-6, TRBV5-1 and TRBV20-1. Multiple sclerosis patients had significantly lower normalized Chao1 diversity than controls, a result that suggests substantial peripheral T-cell clonal expansion. Direct clustering with F measure showed strong co-clustering of samples prepared in the same batch, prompting a batch-effect correction.

The method was PCR. For sequencing, an Illumina HiSeq 2500 was employed. To reduce PCR and sequencing biases, unique molecular identifiers were built into the TCR beta cDNA libraries. Per 1 to 10 million input T cells, some 500,000 cDNA molecules were obtained, such that each molecule approximated one T cell. The patient libraries were prepared and sequenced using the same protocol as the earlier healthy control dataset. Within a given batch, samples were prepared together, multiplexed and sequenced on the same HiSeq lane. The study's processing was this. MIGEC handled the raw barcoded reads, throwing out single-read molecular identifier groups before consensus assembly and CDR3 extraction. VDJtools was used for post-analysis of the clonotype tables, and diversity was normalized by down-sampling every dataset to the size of the smallest sample. Repertoire overlap clustering matched CDR3 amino acid but not nucleotide sequences to correct batch-related cross-sample contamination. TCRdb reworked the public reads: Q25 trimming with fastp, MiXCR clone assembly, productive beta chains retained. Rows with a matching CDR3 protein are joined into one entry that keeps the most common DNA and genes. For this entry, the V and J calls and clone size follow TCRdb and not the study's own pipeline. In this sample the table shows 700,000 to 800,000 distinct CDR3 sequences, approximately 30% of which occur a single time. The top ten constitute approximately 0.55% of the sample.

The sample taken for sequencing was blood. This chain joins TRBV7-9 to TRBJ2-1, with a tentative D call of TRBD1 or TRBD2, each matching 6 bases. The sequence was collected from a girl aged 5-17 years with multiple sclerosis. The CDR3: CASSFLEGGYEQFF. The DNA is as follows: TGTGCCAGCAGCTTTTTAGAGGGGGGCTATGAGCAGTTCTTC. Full variable domain (CDR3 extended with the reference TRBV7-9 and TRBJ2-1 proteins): DTGVSQNPRHKITKRGQNVTFRCDPISEHNRLYWYRQTLGQGPEFLTYFQNEAQLEKSRLLSDRFSAERPKGSFSTLEIQRTEQGDSAMYLCASSFLEGGYEQFFGPGTRLTVL.